This entry concerns a single TCR beta chain. The target antigen is unknown. This sample was taken from a study of shared clonotypes between healthy human individuals. General study findings and limits: Generally, naive subsets came out with larger estimated richness than memory subsets.

The CDR3 length is 15 residues. The germline V gene has CDR1 SQVTM and CDR2 ANQGSEA. The V end lost 6 bases, the J end lost 1 base, and 18 bases lay between the germline ends. Sequencing was performed with immunoSEQ multiplex PCR; in TCRdb, only in-frame clones are kept and a portion is missing. The data show roughly 700,000 clones, 74% seen once. This receptor was identified in a woman aged 25 to 39 in good health. V is TRBV29-1 and J is TRBJ1-1; D unresolved. The source material was memory CD4+ T cells sorted from blood. Subset specified: CD45RA-negative fraction. The CDR3: CSVRADINTNTEAFF. The CDR3 nucleotides read TGCAGCGTGCGCGCTGACATCAATACGAACACTGAAGCTTTCTTT.